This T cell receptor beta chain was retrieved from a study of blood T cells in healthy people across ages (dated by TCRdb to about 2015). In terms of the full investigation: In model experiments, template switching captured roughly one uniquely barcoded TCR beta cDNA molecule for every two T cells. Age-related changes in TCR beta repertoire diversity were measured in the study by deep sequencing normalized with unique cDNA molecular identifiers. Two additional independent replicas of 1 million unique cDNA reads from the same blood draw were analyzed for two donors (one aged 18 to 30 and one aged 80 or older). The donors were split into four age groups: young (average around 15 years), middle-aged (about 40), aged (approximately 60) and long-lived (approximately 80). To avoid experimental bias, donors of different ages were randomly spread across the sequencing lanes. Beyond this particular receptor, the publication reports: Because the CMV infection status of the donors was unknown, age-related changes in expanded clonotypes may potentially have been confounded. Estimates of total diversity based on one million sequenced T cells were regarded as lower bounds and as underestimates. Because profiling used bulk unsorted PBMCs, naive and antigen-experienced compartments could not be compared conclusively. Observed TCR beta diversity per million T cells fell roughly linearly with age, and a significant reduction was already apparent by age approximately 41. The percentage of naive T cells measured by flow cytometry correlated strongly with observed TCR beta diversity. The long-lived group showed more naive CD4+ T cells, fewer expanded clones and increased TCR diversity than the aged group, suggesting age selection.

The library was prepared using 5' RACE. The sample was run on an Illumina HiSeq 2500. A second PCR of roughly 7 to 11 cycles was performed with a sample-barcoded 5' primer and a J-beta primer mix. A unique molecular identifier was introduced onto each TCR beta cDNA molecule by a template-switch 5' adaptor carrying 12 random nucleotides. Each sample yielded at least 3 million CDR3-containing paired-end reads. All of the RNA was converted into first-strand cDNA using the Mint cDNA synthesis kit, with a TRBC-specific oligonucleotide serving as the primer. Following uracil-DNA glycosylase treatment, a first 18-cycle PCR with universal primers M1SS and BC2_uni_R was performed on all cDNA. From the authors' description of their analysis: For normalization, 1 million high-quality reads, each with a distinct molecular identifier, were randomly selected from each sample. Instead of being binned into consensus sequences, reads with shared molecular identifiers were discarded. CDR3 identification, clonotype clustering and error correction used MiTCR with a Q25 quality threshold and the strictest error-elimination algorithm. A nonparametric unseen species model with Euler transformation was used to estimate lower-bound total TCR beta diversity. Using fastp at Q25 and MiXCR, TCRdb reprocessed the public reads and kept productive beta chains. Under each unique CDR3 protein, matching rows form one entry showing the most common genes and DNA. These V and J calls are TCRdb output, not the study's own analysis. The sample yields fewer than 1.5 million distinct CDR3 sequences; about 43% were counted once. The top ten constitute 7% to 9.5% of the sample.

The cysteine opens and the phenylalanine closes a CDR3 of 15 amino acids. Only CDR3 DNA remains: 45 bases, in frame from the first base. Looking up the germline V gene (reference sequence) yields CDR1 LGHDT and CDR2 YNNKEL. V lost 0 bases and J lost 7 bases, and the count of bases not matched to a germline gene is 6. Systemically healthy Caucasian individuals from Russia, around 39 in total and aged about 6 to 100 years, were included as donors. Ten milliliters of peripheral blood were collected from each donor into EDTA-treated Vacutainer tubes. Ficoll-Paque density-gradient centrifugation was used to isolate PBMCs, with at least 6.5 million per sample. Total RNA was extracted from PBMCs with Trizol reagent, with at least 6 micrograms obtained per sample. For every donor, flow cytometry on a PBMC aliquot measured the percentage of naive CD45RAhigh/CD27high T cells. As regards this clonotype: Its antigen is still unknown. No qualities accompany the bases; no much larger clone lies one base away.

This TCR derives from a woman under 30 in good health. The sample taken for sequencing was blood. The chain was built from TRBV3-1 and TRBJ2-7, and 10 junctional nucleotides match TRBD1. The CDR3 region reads CASSQDKGQGWEQYF. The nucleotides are TGTGCCAGCAGCCAAGATAAGGGACAGGGGTGGGAGCAGTACTTC.